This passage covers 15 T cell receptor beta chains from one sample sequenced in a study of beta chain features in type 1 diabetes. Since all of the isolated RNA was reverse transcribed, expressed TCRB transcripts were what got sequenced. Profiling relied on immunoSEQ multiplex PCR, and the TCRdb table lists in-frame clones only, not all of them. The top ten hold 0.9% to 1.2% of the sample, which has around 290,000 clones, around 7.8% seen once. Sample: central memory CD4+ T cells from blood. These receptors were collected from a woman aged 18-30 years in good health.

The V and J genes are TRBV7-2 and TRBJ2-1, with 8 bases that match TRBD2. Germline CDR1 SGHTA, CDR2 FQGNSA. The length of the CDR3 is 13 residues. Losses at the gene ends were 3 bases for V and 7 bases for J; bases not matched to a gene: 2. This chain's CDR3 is CASSFERENEQFF. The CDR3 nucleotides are TGTGCCAGCAGCTTTGAGCGGGAGAATGAGCAGTTCTTC. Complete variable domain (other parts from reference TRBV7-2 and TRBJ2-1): GAGVSQSPSNKVTEKGKDVELRCDPISGHTALYWYRQSLGQGLEFLIYFQGNSAPDKSGLPSDRFSAERTGGSVSTLTIQRTQQEDSAVYLCASSFERENEQFFGPGTRLTVL.

CDR3 loop: CASSLERGGMNTEAFF. The CDR3 DNA reads TGTGCCAGCAGCTTAGAGAGGGGAGGCATGAACACTGAAGCTTTCTTT. The genes are TRBV7-9 and TRBJ1-1; D is perhaps TRBD1 (5 bases). In germline, CDR1 is SEHNR, CDR2 FQNEAQ (reference sequence). V was cut by 1 base and J by 0 bases, with 12 bases left in between. CDR3 length: 16 residues.

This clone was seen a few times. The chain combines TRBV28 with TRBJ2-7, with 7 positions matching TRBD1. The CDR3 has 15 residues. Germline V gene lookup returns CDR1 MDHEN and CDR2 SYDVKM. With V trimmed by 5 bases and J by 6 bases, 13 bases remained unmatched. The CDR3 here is CASSTPATGSGEQYV. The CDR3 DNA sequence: TGTGCCAGCAGTACGCCGGCGACAGGGTCCGGCGAGCAGTACGTC.

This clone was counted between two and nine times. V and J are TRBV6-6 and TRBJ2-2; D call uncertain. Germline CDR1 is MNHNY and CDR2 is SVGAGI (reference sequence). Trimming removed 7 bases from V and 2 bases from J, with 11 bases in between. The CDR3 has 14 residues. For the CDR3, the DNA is TGTGCCAGCAATATTAAAGGAAACACCGGGGAGCTGTTTTTT. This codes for CASNIKGNTGELFF.

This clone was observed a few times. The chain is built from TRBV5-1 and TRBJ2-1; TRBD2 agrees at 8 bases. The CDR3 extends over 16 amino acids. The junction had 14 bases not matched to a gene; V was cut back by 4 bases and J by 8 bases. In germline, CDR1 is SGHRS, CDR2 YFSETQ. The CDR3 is CASSHKVAGGPHEQFF. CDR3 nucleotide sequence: TGCGCCAGCAGCCACAAGGTGGCGGGAGGCCCCCATGAGCAGTTCTTC. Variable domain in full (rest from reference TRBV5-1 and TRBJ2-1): KAGVTQTPRYLIKTRGQQVTLSCSPISGHRSVSWYQQTPGQGLQFLFEYFSETQRNKGNFPGRFSGRQFSNSRSEMNVSTLELGDSALYLCASSHKVAGGPHEQFFGPGTRLTVL.

The CDR3 coding sequence is TGCAGCGTTGCACATGACAGGGCTAACACTGAAGCTTTCTTT. It translates to CSVAHDRANTEAFF. The chain recombines TRBV29-1 with TRBJ1-1, with 7 bases that match TRBD1. The CDR3 spans 14 residues. Germline loops: CDR1 SQVTM, CDR2 ANQGSEA. V gave up 4 bases and J gave up 2 bases; unmatched junction bases: 7.

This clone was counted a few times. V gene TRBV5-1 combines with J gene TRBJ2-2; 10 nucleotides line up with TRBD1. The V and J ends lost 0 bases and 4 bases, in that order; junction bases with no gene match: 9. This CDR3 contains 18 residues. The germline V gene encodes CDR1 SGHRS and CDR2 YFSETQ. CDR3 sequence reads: CASSLVKIRDRGTGELFF. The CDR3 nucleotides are TGCGCCAGCAGCTTGGTGAAGATAAGGGACAGGGGCACCGGGGAGCTGTTTTTT.

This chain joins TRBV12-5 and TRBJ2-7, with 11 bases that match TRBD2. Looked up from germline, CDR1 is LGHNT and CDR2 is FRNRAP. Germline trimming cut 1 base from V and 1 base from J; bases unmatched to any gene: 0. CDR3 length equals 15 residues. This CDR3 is CASGLGLAGSYEQYF. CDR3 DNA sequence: TGTGCTAGTGGTTTGGGACTAGCGGGATCCTACGAGCAGTACTTC.

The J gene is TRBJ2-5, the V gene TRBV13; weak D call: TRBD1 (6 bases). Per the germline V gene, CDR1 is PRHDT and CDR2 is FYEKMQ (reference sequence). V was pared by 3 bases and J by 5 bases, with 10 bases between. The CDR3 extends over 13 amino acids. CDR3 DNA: TGTGCCAGCAGCTTCAGGGGCCGGGAGACCCAGTACTTC. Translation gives CASSFRGRETQYF.

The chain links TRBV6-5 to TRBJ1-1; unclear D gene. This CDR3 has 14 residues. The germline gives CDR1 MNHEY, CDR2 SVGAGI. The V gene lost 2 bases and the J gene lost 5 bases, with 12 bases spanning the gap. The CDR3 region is CASSYGRFSTEAFF. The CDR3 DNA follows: TGTGCCAGCAGTTACGGGCGCTTTAGTACTGAAGCTTTCTTT.

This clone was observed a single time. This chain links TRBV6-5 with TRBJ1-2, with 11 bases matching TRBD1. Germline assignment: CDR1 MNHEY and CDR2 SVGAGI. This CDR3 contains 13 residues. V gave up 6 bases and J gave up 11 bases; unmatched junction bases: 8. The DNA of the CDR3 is TGTGCCAGCAGCCCCAGGGACAGGGGGTCGTACACCTTC. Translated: CASSPRDRGSYTF.

Here the CDR3 DNA reads TGTGCCAGCAGTGAGGCGGGAGCTTCCAGCGAGCAGTACTTC. This gives the protein CASSEAGASSEQYF. The V call is TRBV2, the J call TRBJ2-5; the match to TRBD2 covers 7 bases. The DNA matches TRBJ2-7 better at its end, which makes the J call doubtful. This CDR3 is 14 amino acids long. CDR1 is SNHLY and CDR2 is FYNNEI in the germline V gene.

The CDR3 nucleotides read TGCGCCAGCAGGGGAGGGAAAGGACAGTTCACAGATACGCAGTATTTT. The encoded protein is CASRGGKGQFTDTQYF. The V call is TRBV5-1, the J call TRBJ2-3, with D possibly being TRBD2 (7 bases). V was trimmed by 5 bases and J by 2 bases, leaving 18 bases between them. Germline lookup yields CDR1 SGHRS and CDR2 YFSETQ. CDR3 size: 16 residues.

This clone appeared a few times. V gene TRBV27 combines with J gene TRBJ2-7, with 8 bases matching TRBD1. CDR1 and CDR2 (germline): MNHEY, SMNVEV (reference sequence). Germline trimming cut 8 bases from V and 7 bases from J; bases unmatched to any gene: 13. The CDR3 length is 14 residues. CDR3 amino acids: CASGPRQGFREQYF. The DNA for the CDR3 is TGTGCCAGCGGCCCCAGACAGGGGTTTAGGGAGCAGTACTTC.

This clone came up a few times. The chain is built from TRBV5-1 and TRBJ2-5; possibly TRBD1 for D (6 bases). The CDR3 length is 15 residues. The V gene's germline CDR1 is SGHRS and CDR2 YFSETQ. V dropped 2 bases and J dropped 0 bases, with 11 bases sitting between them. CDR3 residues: CASSFGQSYQETQYF. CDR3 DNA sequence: TGCGCCAGCAGCTTCGGACAGAGCTACCAAGAGACCCAGTACTTC.